This T cell receptor (beta chain) was profiled in a study of Graves' ophthalmopathy and Graves' hyperthyroidism. The study's findings and limits: Most thyroid clonotypes expanded beyond 0.001 frequency were also found in blood.

From RNA, the CDR3 regions of TCR beta chains were amplified and sequenced. HTBI primers were used in a first-round RT-PCR, which preceded a second-round multiplex PCR. TCRdb re-analysed the multiplex PCR reads in MiXCR, keeping a single row per CDR3 protein. The sample holds about 620,000 distinct CDR3 sequences, over 20% seen once. This clonotype came up many times. The antigen remains undetermined. The V and J ends lost 1 base and 2 bases respectively, with 12 bases between them. CDR1 is MNHEY and CDR2 is SMNVEV in the germline V gene (reference sequence). The CDR3 loop spans 15 amino acids. The chain uses TRBV27 and TRBJ2-7; tentatively, D is TRBD1 or TRBD2 (6 bases each). The source is a woman aged 18-30 years with stable Graves' hyperthyroidism. Some clones in this sample may be carry-over from other donors' samples. Specimen: peripheral blood. CDR3 in amino acids: CASSLWGGTTYEQYF. CDR3 DNA: TGTGCCAGCAGTTTATGGGGCGGGACAACCTACGAGCAGTACTTC.